This T cell receptor (beta chain) came from a study of molecular identifiers for immune sequencing clone quantification. Study details: In replicates, the authors split RNA from around 20,000 or 100,000 naive CD8 cells five ways and sequenced four.

Previously described methods and listed TCR primers were used for bulk TCR libraries. TCRdb re-derived calls from the PCR reads in MiXCR, one entry per CDR3 protein. The sample carries around 460,000 distinct CDR3 sequences, about a fifth recorded once. CDR3 size: 15 residues. Germline CDR1 reads MNHEY; CDR2 reads SMNVEV (reference sequence). Losses at the gene ends were 2 bases for V and 9 bases for J; bases not matched to a gene: 9. Naive CD8 T cells were sorted, and the gate applied was CD8+CD4-CCR7+CD45RA+. This receptor was identified in a human donor in good health. Some libraries in this study had Jurkat cell RNA spiked in. The V gene is TRBV27, the J gene TRBJ2-2; 7 bases agree with TRBD2. The specimen was naive CD8+ T cells from blood, with Jurkat cell RNA spiked in. The subset is: FACS-sorted CD8+CD4-CCR7+CD45RA+ naive T cells. The CDR3 here is CASSLGPSGFWELFF. The DNA of the CDR3 is TGTGCCAGCAGTTTAGGCCCTAGCGGTTTCTGGGAGCTGTTTTTT.